These 6 T cell receptor beta chains share one sample of origin, sequenced in a study of cytomegalovirus exposure and HLA in healthy donors. Primers for the PCR totalled 60 Vbeta and 13 Jbeta. Sequenced by immunoSEQ multiplex PCR; TCRdb stores in-frame clones only, minus some. The sample spans 150,000 to 200,000 clones; the ten largest clones claim roughly 2%. The sequencing sample was made of PBMCs. The receptors come from a man younger than 40 in good health and CMV-seronegative.

This sequence joins TRBV5-1 and TRBJ1-1; D unresolved. Germline V gives CDR1 SGHRS, CDR2 YFSETQ. V lost 4 bases and J lost 11, with 18 bases in between. There are 13 residues in the CDR3. In DNA form, the CDR3 reads TGCGCCAGCAGCAGTACGGGAATCAACGAGGCTTTCTTT. Translating gives CASSSTGINEAFF.

Turning to this clone: This sample also contains other DNA sequences that code for the same CDR3. The chain has TRBV29-1 and TRBJ1-5; 9 nucleotides align to TRBD1. There are 13 residues in the CDR3. Germline-derived CDR1 and CDR2 are SQVTM and ANQGSEA. The V gene end was trimmed by 6 bases and the J gene end by 1 base; junction bases not matched to a gene: 1. This CDR3 reads CSVGQGSNQPQHF. CDR3 bases: TGCAGCGTAGGACAGGGGAGCAATCAGCCCCAGCATTTT.

The chain joins TRBV5-1 to TRBJ2-1, with 9 bases aligning to TRBD2. With V trimmed by 5 bases and J by 5 bases, 17 bases remained unmatched. The CDR3 consists of 18 residues. The germline gives CDR1 SGHRS, CDR2 YFSETQ. The DNA for the CDR3 is TGCGCCAGCAGAGTATTCGGAGCGGGAGGAGCCACGAACAATGAGCAGTTCTTC. Protein sequence: CASRVFGAGGATNNEQFF.

The rearrangement uses TRBV4-1 and TRBJ2-5; TRBD2 aligns across 7 bases. The J call is in doubt because the DNA end fits TRBJ2-7 better. Germline V gene data show CDR1 as MGHRA and CDR2 as YSYEKL. This CDR3 comprises 13 residues. The chain's CDR3 is CASSRETSFEQYF. CDR3 DNA: TGCGCCAGCAGCCGAGAGACTAGCTTCGAGCAGTACTTC.

This chain uses TRBV7-2 with TRBJ2-1; TRBD1 matches at 7 bases. V shed 5 bases, J shed 1 base, and the junction held 5 bases outside the gene matches. The CDR3 is 15 residues long. Per germline, CDR1 SGHTA and CDR2 FQGNSA. DNA of the CDR3: TGTGCCAGCAGCCCGCAGGGGGTATCCTACAATGAGCAGTTCTTC. It specifies CASSPQGVSYNEQFF.

This chain connects TRBV5-1 to TRBJ2-1; 14 nucleotides agree with TRBD2. CDR3 length equals 15 residues. Looked up from germline, CDR1 is SGHRS and CDR2 is YFSETQ. Losses at the gene ends were 3 bases for V and 9 bases for J; bases not matched to a gene: 5. The CDR3, as DNA: TGCGCCAGCAGCTCCGGACTAGCGGGAGGAGCTGAGCAGTTCTTC. It encodes CASSSGLAGGAEQFF. Full variable domain (missing parts from reference TRBV5-1 and TRBJ2-1): KAGVTQTPRYLIKTRGQQVTLSCSPISGHRSVSWYQQTPGQGLQFLFEYFSETQRNKGNFPGRFSGRQFSNSRSEMNVSTLELGDSALYLCASSSGLAGGAEQFFGPGTRLTVL.